These 14 T cell receptor beta chains came from one sample sequenced in a study of T cells in Graves' hyperthyroidism and ophthalmopathy. TCR beta CDR3 region amplification was performed from RNA transcripts. Using the HTBI primer set, a first-round RT-PCR was run on the TCR CDR3. TCRdb itself ran the multiplex PCR reads through MiXCR, one entry per CDR3 protein. The profile shows about 420,000 distinct CDR3 sequences, around 13% of them singletons. The sequencing input was blood. These receptors all come from a woman between 18 and 29 years old with Graves' hyperthyroidism.

The rearrangement links TRBV11-2 to TRBJ1-2; no clear D gene. CDR1 and CDR2 (germline): SGHAT, FQNNGV. The ends were cut back, 3 bases at V and 8 bases at J, with 19 bases in the middle. The CDR3 is 15 amino acids. The CDR3 DNA follows: TGTGCCAGCAGCTTCCAAACCTTGGCGGCCTTGGGCTACACCTTC. Translating it yields CASSFQTLAALGYTF. The full variable domain, its missing parts supplied by reference TRBV11-2 and TRBJ1-2, is EAGVAQSPRYKIIEKRQSVAFWCNPISGHATLYWYQQILGQGPKLLIQFQNNGVVDDSQLPKDRFSAERLKGVDSTLKIQPAKLEDSAVYLCASSFQTLAALGYTFGSGTRLTVV.

This clonotype was counted ten times or more. Here the CDR3 reads CASSYRRGQPQHF. The DNA of the CDR3 is TGTGCCAGCAGTTATAGGAGGGGTCAGCCCCAGCATTTT. The V and J genes are TRBV6-2 or TRBV6-3 and TRBJ1-5; D perhaps matches TRBD1 (5 bases). From germline, CDR1 is MNHEY and CDR2 SVGEGT. CDR3 length: 13 residues. Trimming removed 3 bases from V and 6 bases from J, with 9 bases in between.

In this sample, this clonotype turned up many times. The chain combines TRBV6-2 or TRBV6-3 with TRBJ1-5; weak D call: TRBD1 (5 bases). This CDR3 has 16 amino acids. Germline V gene sequence: CDR1 MNHEY, CDR2 SVGEGT. With 2 bases removed from V and 7 bases from J, the gap between germline ends came to 18 bases. CDR3 amino acids: CASSYPSAGFRQPQHF. CDR3 coding DNA: TGTGCCAGCAGTTACCCAAGCGCAGGGTTTCGGCAGCCCCAGCATTTT.

This clonotype has ten or more counts. The rearrangement joins TRBV5-8 to TRBJ2-1; no clear D. The CDR3 has 14 amino acids. Germline lookup yields CDR1 SGHTS and CDR2 YDEGEE. Deletions cut 2 bases from V and 2 bases from J, with 8 bases between. The chain's CDR3 is CASSFTLPYNEQFF. The CDR3 DNA sequence: TGTGCCAGCAGCTTCACCCTTCCCTACAATGAGCAGTTCTTC.

This clonotype was counted a few times. This CDR3 reads CSAYGTSGGQYF. CDR3 nucleotide sequence: TGCAGTGCCTACGGGACTAGCGGGGGGCAGTACTTC. The chain combines TRBV20-1 with TRBJ2-7, with 14 bases that match TRBD2. Germline CDR1 and CDR2: DFQATT and SNEGSKA (reference sequence). The CDR3 has 12 amino acids. Unmatched junction bases numbered 4, after V lost 6 bases and J lost 9 bases.

This clonotype was detected ten times or more. V is TRBV5-1 and J is TRBJ1-4; tentatively, D is TRBD1 (6 bases). The germline V gene has CDR1 SGHRS and CDR2 YFSETQ. Trimming left V 4 bases short and J 3 bases short, with 13 bases between. This CDR3 has 15 amino acids. The CDR3 coding sequence is TGCGCCAGCAGCCCTGGGACACTATCTAATGAAAAACTGTTTTTT. This encodes CASSPGTLSNEKLFF. Together with reference TRBV5-1 and TRBJ1-4, the CDR3 gives the full variable domain: KAGVTQTPRYLIKTRGQQVTLSCSPISGHRSVSWYQQTPGQGLQFLFEYFSETQRNKGNFPGRFSGRQFSNSRSEMNVSTLELGDSALYLCASSPGTLSNEKLFFGSGTQLSVL.

This clonotype came up many times. The rearrangement uses TRBV12-3 or TRBV12-4 and TRBJ1-6, with 7 nucleotides matching TRBD1. The CDR3 is 15 amino acids. V shed 4 bases and J 3 bases; nucleotides not matched to a gene: 3. The CDR3 region is CASSWDSFYNSPLHF. The CDR3 DNA reads as TGTGCCAGCAGTTGGGACAGTTTCTATAATTCACCCCTCCACTTT.

V is TRBV28 and J is TRBJ2-1, with D unresolved. There are 13 residues in the CDR3. V gave up 2 bases and J gave up 6 bases, with 8 bases separating them. Germline V gene sequence: CDR1 MDHEN, CDR2 SYDVKM. The chain's CDR3 is CASSLRGVNEQFF. The CDR3 DNA is TGTGCCAGCAGTTTAAGAGGTGTCAATGAGCAGTTCTTC.

The sample holds many counts of this clonotype. V gene TRBV11-3 combines with J gene TRBJ2-4; 8 bases are a match to TRBD1. The CDR3 is 17 amino acids. Looked up from germline, CDR1 is SGHNT and CDR2 is YENEEA. Trimming at V came to 3 bases and at J to 3 bases, leaving 10 bases not matched to a gene. The CDR3 coding sequence is TGTGCCAGCAGCTTCGGACAGGGCGCTTTTCTCAAAAACATTCAGTACTTC. Translating it yields CASSFGQGAFLKNIQYF.

This clonotype came up many times. This chain connects TRBV20-1 to TRBJ1-5, with a possible D match to TRBD1 (5 bases). V shed 4 bases and J shed 3 bases, with 16 bases lying between them. Germline CDR1 is DFQATT and CDR2 is SNEGSKA (reference sequence). CDR3 size: 15 residues. DNA for the CDR3: TGCAGTGCTATAACATCCGGGACTCTCAATCAGCCCCAGCATTTT. Protein sequence: CSAITSGTLNQPQHF.

This clonotype showed up just a few times. The chain employs TRBV29-1 and TRBJ2-5, with D uncertain. The CDR3 has 11 residues. Per germline, CDR1 SQVTM and CDR2 ANQGSEA. Between the trimmed V and J ends, which lost 4 bases and 3 bases, there was a span of 6 bases. This CDR3 is CSVVPEETQYF. The CDR3 DNA is TGCAGCGTTGTCCCCGAAGAGACCCAGTACTTC.

This clonotype was seen repeatedly, ten times or more. The chain is built from TRBV6-2 or TRBV6-3 and TRBJ2-1; D call uncertain. This CDR3 contains 17 residues. The germline gives CDR1 MNHEY, CDR2 SVGEGT. Trimming removed 5 bases at V and 0 bases at J, with 17 bases between. CDR3 loop: CASSRGRALSSYNEQFF. CDR3 nucleotides: TGTGCCAGCAGTAGAGGACGGGCCTTAAGCTCCTACAATGAGCAGTTCTTC.

In this sample, this clonotype turned up a few times. The rearrangement joins TRBV7-9 to TRBJ1-2; no clear D gene. Trimming cost V 5 bases and J 9 bases, with 13 bases left between them. The CDR3 is 12 amino acids. Per the germline V gene, CDR1 is SEHNR and CDR2 is FQNEAQ (reference sequence). CDR3 amino acids: CASSPPFSSYTF. In DNA form, the CDR3 reads TGTGCCAGCAGCCCTCCTTTCTCTAGCTACACCTTC.

This clonotype was counted only a few times. The V call is TRBV20-1, the J call TRBJ2-1; 11 nucleotides align to TRBD2. The CDR3 loop spans 14 amino acids. V gave up 0 bases and J gave up 6 bases; unmatched junction bases: 1. Germline V gives CDR1 DFQATT, CDR2 SNEGSKA (reference sequence). DNA of the CDR3: TGCAGTGCTAGAGATACTAGCGGGAGCAATGAGCAGTTCTTC. Translation: CSARDTSGSNEQFF.